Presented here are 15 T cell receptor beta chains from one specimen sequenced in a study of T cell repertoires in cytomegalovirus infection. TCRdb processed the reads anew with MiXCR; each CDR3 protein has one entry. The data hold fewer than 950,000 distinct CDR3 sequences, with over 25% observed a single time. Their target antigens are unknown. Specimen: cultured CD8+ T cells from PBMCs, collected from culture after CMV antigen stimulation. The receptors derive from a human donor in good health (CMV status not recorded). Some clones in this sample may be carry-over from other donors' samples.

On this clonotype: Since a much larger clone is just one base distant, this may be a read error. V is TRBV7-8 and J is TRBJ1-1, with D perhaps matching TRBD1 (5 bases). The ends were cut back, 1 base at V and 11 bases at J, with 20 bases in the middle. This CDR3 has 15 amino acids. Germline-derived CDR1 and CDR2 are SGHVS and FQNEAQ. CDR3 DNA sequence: TGTGCCAGCAGCTTAGGCGGGAGGGACGGGGGGTGGGCTTTCTTT. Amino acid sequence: CASSLGGRDGGWAFF.

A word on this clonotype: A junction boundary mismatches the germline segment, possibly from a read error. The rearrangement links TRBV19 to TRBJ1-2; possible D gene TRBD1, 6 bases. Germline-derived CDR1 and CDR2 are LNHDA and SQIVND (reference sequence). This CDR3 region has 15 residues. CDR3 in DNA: TGTACCAGTAGTATTTTACAGGGCGTCAGCTATGGCTACACCTTC. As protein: CTSSILQGVSYGYTF.

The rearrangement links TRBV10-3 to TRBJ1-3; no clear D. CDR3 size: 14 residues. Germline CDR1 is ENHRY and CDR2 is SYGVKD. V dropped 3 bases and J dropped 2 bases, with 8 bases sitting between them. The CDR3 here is CAISDPFTGNTIYF. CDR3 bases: TGTGCCATCAGTGACCCTTTTACTGGAAACACCATATATTTT.

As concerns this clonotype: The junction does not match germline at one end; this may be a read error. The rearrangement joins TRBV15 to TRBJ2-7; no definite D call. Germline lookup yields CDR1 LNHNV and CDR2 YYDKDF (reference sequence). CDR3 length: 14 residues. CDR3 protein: CVTSRDITEYEQYF. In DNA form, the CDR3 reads TGTGTCACCAGCAGAGATATTACGGAATACGAGCAGTACTTC.

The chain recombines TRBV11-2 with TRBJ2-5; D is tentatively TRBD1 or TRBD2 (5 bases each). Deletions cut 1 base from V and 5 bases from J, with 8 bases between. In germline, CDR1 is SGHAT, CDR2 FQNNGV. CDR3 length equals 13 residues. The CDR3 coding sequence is TGTGCCAGCAGCTTAGTCTGGGGGGAGACCCAGTACTTC. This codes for CASSLVWGETQYF.

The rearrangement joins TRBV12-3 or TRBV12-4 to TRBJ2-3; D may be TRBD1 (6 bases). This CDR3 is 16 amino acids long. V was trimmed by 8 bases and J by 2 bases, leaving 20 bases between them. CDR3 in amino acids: CASAGNRVIPTDTQYF. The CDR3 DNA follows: TGTGCCAGCGCCGGTAACAGGGTGATTCCCACAGATACGCAGTATTTT.

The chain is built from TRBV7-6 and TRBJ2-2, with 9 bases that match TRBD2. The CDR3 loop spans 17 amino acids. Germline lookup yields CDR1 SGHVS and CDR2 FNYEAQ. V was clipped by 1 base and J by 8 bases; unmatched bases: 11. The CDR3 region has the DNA TGTGCCAGCAGCTTAGAAGCGGGACTAGCCACATCAGGGGAGCTGTTTTTT. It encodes CASSLEAGLATSGELFF.

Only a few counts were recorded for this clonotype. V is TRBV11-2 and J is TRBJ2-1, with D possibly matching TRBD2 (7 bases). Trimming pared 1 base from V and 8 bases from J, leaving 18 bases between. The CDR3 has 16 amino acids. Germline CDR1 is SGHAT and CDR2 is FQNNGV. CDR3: CASSLVYGGPEYEQFF. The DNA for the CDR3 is TGTGCCAGCAGCTTAGTATACGGGGGGCCTGAGTATGAGCAGTTCTTC.

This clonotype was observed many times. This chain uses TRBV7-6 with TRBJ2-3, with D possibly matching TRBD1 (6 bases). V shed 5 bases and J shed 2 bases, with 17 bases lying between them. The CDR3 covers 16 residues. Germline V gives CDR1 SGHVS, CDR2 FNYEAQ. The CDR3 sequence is CASSPDRRWATDTQYF. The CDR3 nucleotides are TGTGCCAGCAGCCCAGACAGGCGGTGGGCCACAGATACGCAGTATTTT.

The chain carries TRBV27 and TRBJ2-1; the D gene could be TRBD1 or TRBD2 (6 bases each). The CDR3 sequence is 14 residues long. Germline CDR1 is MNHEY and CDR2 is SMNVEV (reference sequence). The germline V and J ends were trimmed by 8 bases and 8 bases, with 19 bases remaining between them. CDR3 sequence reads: CASGVTGAQDEQFF. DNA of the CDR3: TGTGCCAGCGGGGTCACGGGGGCTCAAGATGAGCAGTTCTTC.

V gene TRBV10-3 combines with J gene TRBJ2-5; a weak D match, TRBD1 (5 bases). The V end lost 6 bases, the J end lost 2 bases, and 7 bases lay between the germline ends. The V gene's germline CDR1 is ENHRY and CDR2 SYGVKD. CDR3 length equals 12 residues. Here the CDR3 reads CAIRDNQETQYF. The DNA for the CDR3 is TGTGCCATCAGGGACAATCAAGAGACCCAGTACTTC.

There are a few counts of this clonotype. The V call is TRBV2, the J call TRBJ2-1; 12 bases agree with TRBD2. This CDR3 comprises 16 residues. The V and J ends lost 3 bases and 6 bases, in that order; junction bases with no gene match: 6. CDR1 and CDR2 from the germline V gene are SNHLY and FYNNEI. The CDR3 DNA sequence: TGTGCCAGCAGTGAGCTAACTAGCGGGGGGTTCAATGAGCAGTTCTTC. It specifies CASSELTSGGFNEQFF.

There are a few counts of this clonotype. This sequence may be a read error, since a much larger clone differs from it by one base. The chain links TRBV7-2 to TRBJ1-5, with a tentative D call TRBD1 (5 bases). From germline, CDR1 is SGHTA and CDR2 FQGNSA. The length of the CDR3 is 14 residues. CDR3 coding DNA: TGTGCCAGCAACTTAAGGGGTTGGGGTCAGCCCCAGCATTTT. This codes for CASNLRGWGQPQHF.

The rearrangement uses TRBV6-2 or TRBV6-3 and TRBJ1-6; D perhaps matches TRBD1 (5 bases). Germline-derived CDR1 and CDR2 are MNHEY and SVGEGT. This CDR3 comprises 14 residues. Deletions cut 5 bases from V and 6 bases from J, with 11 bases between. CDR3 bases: TGTGCCAGCAGTCCGACAGACTTTAATTCACCCCTCCACTTT. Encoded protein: CASSPTDFNSPLHF.

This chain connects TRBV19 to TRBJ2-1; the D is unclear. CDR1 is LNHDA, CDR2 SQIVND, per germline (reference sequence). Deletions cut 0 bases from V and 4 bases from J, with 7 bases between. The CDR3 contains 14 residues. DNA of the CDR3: TGTGCCAGTAGTATAGAAGCAGGATACAATGAGCAGTTCTTC. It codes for CASSIEAGYNEQFF.